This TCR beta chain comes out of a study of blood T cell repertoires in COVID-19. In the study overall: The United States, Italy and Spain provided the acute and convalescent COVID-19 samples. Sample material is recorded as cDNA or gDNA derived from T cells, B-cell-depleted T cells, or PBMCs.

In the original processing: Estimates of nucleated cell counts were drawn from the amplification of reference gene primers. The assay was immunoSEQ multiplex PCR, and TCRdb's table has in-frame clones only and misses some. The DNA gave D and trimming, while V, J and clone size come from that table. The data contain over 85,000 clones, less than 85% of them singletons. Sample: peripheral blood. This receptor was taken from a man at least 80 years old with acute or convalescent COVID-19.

In DNA, the CDR3 is TGCGCCAGCAGCCAAAACCTAGCGGGGAACACCGGGGAGCTGTTTTTT. Translation: CASSQNLAGNTGELFF. The V gene is TRBV5-1, the J gene TRBJ2-2, with 8 bases matching TRBD2. The CDR3 sequence is 16 residues long. Germline V gene data show CDR1 as SGHRS and CDR2 as YFSETQ. The ends lost 4 bases at V and 1 base at J; junction bases unmatched: 6. The whole variable domain, filled in from reference TRBV5-1 and TRBJ2-2, reads KAGVTQTPRYLIKTRGQQVTLSCSPISGHRSVSWYQQTPGQGLQFLFEYFSETQRNKGNFPGRFSGRQFSNSRSEMNVSTLELGDSALYLCASSQNLAGNTGELFFGEGSRLTVL.